These 4 T cell receptor beta chains were sequenced from one sample in a study of CD8+ T cells in alopecia areata. The treatment is: oral pan-JAK inhibitor, 5-10 mg twice daily. Extraction of RNA preceded its reverse transcription into cDNA, which served as the sequencing template. The assay was immunoSEQ multiplex PCR, and TCRdb's table has in-frame clones only and misses some. The repertoire holds 190,000 or so clones, with more than 55% as singletons. The sample consisted of CD4+ T cells sorted from blood, taken at week 4, from a patient treated with tofacitinib. These receptor sequences come from a human donor with alopecia areata.

The rearrangement uses TRBV27 and TRBJ1-2, with D uncertain. Trimming stripped 6 bases from V and 4 bases from J, with 21 bases between. The CDR3 extends over 16 amino acids. The V gene's germline CDR1 is MNHEY and CDR2 SMNVEV (reference sequence). The CDR3 region has the DNA TGTGCCAGCAGGACTCCACACATACCCCCAATCTATGGCTACACCTTC. Its translation is CASRTPHIPPIYGYTF.

The J gene is TRBJ2-1, the V gene TRBV9; D is uncertain. Germline values: CDR1 SGDLS, CDR2 YYNGEE. V lost 4 bases and J 7 bases, leaving 12 bases between the germline ends. The CDR3 is 13 residues long. CDR3 sequence: CASSKDRSNEQFF. CDR3 DNA: TGTGCCAGCAGCAAAGACCGGTCTAATGAGCAGTTCTTC.

This clone was observed a single time. The rearrangement joins TRBV29-1 to TRBJ2-5; D possibly corresponds to TRBD2 (6 bases). Germline CDR1 is SQVTM and CDR2 is ANQGSEA. The CDR3 spans 14 residues. Trimming removed 4 bases from V and 1 base from J, with 13 bases in between. The DNA of the CDR3 is TGCAGCGTTGGGGCCTTGGGGGGCCAAGAGACCCAGTACTTC. Protein: CSVGALGGQETQYF.

In this sample, this clone turned up a few times. This chain uses TRBV18 with TRBJ1-3, with 8 bases aligning to TRBD1. The CDR3 is 15 residues long. V lost 5 bases and J lost 4; bases outside the gene matches: 7. The germline gives CDR1 KGHSH, CDR2 LQKENI. CDR3 DNA sequence: TGTGCCAGCTCAACAGGACAGGGATACGGAAACACCATATATTTT. It yields the protein CASSTGQGYGNTIYF. Together with reference TRBV18 and TRBJ1-3, the CDR3 gives the full variable domain: NAGVMQNPRHLVRRRGQEARLRCSPMKGHSHVYWYRQLPEEGLKFMVYLQKENIIDESGMPKERFSAEFPKEGPSILRIQQVVRGDSAAYFCASSTGQGYGNTIYFGEGSWLTVV.